This T cell receptor (beta chain) was captured by sequencing in a study of T-cell memory formation after mild COVID-19. General study points: Clones that got smaller from day 15 to 85 had even CD4/CD8, while clones growing later tipped toward CD4+.

Germline lookup yields CDR1 SNHLY and CDR2 FYNNEI. The CDR3 loop spans 14 amino acids. V was clipped by 0 bases and J by 2 bases, with 8 bases between them. About this clonotype: No antigen is known for it.

Constant-segment primers and 5'RACE yielded cDNA libraries for TCR alpha and TCR beta, each carrying sample barcodes and UMIs. A single record per CDR3 protein comes from TCRdb applying MiXCR to the 5' RACE reads. Of about 190,000 distinct CDR3 sequences in the sample, 25% to 35% were seen once. The TCR was taken from an adult woman who had mild COVID-19 (a few samples of this study predate the infection). Cell type and time point are not known. This sequence joins TRBV2 and TRBJ2-7; D not resolved. The sequenced material came from PBMCs or a T cell subset sorted from them (not recorded which). The CDR3 sequence is CASSEAPSTYEQYF. The CDR3 DNA follows: TGTGCCAGCAGTGAAGCGCCATCTACCTACGAGCAGTACTTC.